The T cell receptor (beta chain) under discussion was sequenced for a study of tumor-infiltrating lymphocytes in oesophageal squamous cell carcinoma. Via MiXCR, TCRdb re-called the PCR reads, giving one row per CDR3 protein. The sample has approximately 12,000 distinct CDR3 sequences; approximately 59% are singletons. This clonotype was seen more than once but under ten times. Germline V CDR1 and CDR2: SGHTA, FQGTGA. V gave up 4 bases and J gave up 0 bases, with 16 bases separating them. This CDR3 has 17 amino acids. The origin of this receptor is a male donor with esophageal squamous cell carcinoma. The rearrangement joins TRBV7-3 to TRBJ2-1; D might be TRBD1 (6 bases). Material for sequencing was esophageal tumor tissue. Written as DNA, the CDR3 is TGTGCCAGCAGCTCAAGGGGGAATCTAGGCTCCTACAATGAGCAGTTCTTC. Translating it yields CASSSRGNLGSYNEQFF.